This TCR beta chain is drawn from a study of T-cell reconstitution after alpha-beta-depleted transplantation in children. The CDR3 consists of 14 residues. The germline V gene encodes CDR1 SGHRS and CDR2 YFSETQ. The sample holds many counts of this clonotype. Its antigen is still unknown. Relative to the germline gene, one junction end is altered; a read error may explain this. A TCRbeta library incorporating unique molecular identifiers was prepared. Each CDR3 protein gets one entry after TCRdb re-called the PCR reads with MiXCR. The table lists 200,000 to 250,000 distinct CDR3 sequences, approximately 11% of them singletons. Study observations and caveats: At one year after transplant, newly produced T cells mostly accounted for T-cell counts and diversity. TCRbeta diversity was high at day 60 in some patients (a result of surviving recipient T cells and thymic progenitors). At around two months after transplant, the alpha-beta T cells were reportedly derived from several hundred expanded clones that came from non-depleted graft cells.

The sequenced sample was PBMCs, obtained before TCRalphabeta/CD19-depleted stem cell transplant. The chain joins TRBV5-1 to TRBJ1-1, with D unclear. The sequence derives from a child less than two years old with acute myeloid leukemia, due to receive a stem cell transplant. The CDR3 region is CASSLGGVNTEAFF. The CDR3 bases are TGTGCCAGCAGTTTGGGCGGAGTGAACACTGAAGCTTTCTTT.